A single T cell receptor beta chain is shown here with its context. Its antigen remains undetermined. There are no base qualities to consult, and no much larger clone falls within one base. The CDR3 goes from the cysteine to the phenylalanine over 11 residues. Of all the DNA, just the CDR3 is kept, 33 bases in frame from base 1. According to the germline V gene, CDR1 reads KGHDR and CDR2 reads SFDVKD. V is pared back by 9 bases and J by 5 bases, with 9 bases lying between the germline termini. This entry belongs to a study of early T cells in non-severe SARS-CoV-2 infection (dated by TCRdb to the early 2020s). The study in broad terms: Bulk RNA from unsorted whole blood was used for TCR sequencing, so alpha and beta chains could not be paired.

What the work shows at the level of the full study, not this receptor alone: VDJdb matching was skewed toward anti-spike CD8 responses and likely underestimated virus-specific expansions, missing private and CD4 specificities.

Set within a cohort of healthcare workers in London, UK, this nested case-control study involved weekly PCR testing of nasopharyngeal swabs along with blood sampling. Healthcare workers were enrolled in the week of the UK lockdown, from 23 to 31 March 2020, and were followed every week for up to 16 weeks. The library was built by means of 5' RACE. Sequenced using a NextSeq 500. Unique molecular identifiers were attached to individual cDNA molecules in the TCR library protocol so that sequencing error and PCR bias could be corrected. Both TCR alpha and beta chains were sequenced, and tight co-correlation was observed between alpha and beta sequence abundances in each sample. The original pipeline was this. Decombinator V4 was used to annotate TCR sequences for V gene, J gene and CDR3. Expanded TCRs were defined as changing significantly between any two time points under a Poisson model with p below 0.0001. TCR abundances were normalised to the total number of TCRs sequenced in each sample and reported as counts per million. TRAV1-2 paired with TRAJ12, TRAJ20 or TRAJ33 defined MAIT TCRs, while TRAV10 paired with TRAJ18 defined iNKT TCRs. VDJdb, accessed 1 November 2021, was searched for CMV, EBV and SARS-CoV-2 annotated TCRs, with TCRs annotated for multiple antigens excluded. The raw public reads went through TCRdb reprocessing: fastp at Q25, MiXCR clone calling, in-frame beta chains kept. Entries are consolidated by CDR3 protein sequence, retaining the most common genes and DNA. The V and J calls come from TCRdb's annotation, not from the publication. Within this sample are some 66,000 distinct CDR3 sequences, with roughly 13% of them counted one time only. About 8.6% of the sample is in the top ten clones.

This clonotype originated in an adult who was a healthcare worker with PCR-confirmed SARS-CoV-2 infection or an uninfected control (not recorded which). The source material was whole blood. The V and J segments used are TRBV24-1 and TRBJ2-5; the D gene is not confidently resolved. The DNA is TGTGCCACCCAGACCGCTGAGACCCAGTACTTC. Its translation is CATQTAETQYF.